This record concerns one T cell receptor beta chain sequence. Its antigen is unknown. Base qualities are missing; no much larger clone stands one base away. These data are taken from a study of T-cell reconstitution after alpha-beta-depleted transplantation in children (dated by TCRdb to about 2016). At the level of the whole study: T-cell immune reconstitution after TCRalphabeta/CD19-depleted allogeneic hematopoietic cell transplantation in children was quantitatively tracked in the study by means of TCR repertoire profiling.

Library construction relied on PCR. The sample was run on an Illumina HiSeq 2500. To normalize quantification of the TCRbeta repertoire, the TCR libraries were built with molecular barcoding that relied on unique molecular identifiers. TCRdb reprocessed the public reads (quality trimming at Q25 with fastp, clone calling with MiXCR) and kept in-frame beta chains. CDR3 protein sequences are deduplicated, and each keeps its most common genes and DNA. This sample comprises a few hundred thousand distinct CDR3 sequences, approximately 12% of them detected only once. Of the sample, approximately 5.4% falls within the top ten clones. The CDR3 holds 11 amino acids from the cysteine to the phenylalanine. The entry retains the CDR3 DNA only, 33 bases that are in frame from base 1. Trimming takes 6 bases from V and 4 bases from J, and the germline ends sit 9 bases apart. From a lookup of the germline V gene, CDR1 and CDR2 are SQVTM and ANQGSEA.

The sample here was PBMCs from the stem cell graft donor, taken from the stem cell graft. This TCR was sampled from a human donor who donated a stem cell graft to a child with combined immunodeficiency. The V and J genes are TRBV29-1 and TRBJ1-1, with a weak D call of TRBD1 (5 bases match). The CDR3 protein sequence reads: CSVRDFTEAFF. The sequenced DNA is TGCAGCGTGCGGGACTTCACTGAAGCTTTCTTT.